One TCR beta chain is described in this entry. Authors' processing steps: Estimated nucleated cell counts came from reference gene primer amplification. Sequenced by immunoSEQ multiplex PCR; TCRdb stores in-frame clones only, minus some. That table furnishes V, J and clone size, whereas the DNA furnished D and trimming. The sample carries approximately 74,000 clones, around nine tenths recorded once. The CDR3 extends over 13 amino acids. The ends were cut back, 1 base at V and 3 bases at J, with 7 bases in the middle. The germline gives CDR1 SGHNT, CDR2 YYREEE (reference sequence). The sample is drawn from a study of blood T cell repertoires in COVID-19. Study-wide background: Samples came from the United States, Italy and Spain, spanning acute and convalescent COVID-19. Nucleic acid was either cDNA or gDNA, and it came from T cells, B-cell-depleted T cells, or PBMCs.

The V gene is TRBV5-4, the J gene TRBJ2-5, with D possibly matching TRBD2 (5 bases). Sequenced: peripheral blood. The receptor comes from a woman aged 80 or over with active or convalescent COVID-19. The CDR3 coding sequence is TGTGCCAGCAGCTTGTTCGGGGAAGAGACCCAGTACTTC. Protein sequence: CASSLFGEETQYF. Supplemented by reference TRBV5-4 and TRBJ2-5, the full variable domain reads ETGVTQSPTHLIKTRGQQVTLRCSSQSGHNTVSWYQQALGQGPQFIFQYYREEENGRGNFPPRFSGLQFPNYSSELNVNALELDDSALYLCASSLFGEETQYFGPGTRLLVL.